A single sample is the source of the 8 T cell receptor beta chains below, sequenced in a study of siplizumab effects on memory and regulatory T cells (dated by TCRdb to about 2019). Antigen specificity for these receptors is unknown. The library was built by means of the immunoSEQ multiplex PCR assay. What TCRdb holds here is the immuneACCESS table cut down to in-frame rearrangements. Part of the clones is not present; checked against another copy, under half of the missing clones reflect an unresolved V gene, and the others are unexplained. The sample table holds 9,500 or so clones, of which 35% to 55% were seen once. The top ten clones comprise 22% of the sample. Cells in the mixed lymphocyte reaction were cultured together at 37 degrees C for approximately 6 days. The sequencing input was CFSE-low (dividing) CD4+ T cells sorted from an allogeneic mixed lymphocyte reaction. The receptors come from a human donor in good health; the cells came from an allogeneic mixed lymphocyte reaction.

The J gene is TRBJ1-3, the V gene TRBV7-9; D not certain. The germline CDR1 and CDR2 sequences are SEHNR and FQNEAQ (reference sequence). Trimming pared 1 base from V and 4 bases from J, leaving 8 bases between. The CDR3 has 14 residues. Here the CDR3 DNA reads TGTGCCAGCAGCTTAGGAGCGGGGGGAAACACCATATATTTT. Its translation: CASSLGAGGNTIYF.

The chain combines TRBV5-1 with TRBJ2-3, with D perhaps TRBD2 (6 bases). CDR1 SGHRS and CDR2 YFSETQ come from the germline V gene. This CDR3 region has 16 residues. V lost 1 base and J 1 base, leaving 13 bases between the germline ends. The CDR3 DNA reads TGCGCCAGCAGCTTGCCTCGGGACTCAGGCACAGATACGCAGTATTTT. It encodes CASSLPRDSGTDTQYF.

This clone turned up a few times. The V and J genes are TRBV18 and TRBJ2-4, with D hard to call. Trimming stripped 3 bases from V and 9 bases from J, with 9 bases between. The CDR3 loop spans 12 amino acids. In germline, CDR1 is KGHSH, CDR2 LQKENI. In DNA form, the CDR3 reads TGTGCCAGCTCACCGGCCAGAGGCATTCAGTACTTC. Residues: CASSPARGIQYF. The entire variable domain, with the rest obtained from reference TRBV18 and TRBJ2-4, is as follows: NAGVMQNPRHLVRRRGQEARLRCSPMKGHSHVYWYRQLPEEGLKFMVYLQKENIIDESGMPKERFSAEFPKEGPSILRIQQVVRGDSAAYFCASSPARGIQYFGAGTRLSVL.

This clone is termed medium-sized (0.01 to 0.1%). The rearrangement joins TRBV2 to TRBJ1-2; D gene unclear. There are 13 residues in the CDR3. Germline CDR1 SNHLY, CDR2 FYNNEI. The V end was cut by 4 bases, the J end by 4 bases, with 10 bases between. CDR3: CASSGFLSYGYTF. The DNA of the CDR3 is TGTGCCAGCAGTGGGTTCCTGAGCTATGGCTACACCTTC.

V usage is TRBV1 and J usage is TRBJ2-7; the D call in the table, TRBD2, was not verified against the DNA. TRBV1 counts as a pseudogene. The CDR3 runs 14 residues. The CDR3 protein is CTSSQAGSTYEQYF. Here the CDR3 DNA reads TGCACCAGCAGCCAGGCGGGATCGACCTACGAGCAGTACTTC.

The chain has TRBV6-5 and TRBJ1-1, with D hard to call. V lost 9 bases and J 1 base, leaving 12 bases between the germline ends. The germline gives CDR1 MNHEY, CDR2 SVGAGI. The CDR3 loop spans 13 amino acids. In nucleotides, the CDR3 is TGTGCCAGTCGGGCCGAGGAGAACACTGAAGCTTTCTTT. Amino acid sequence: CASRAEENTEAFF.

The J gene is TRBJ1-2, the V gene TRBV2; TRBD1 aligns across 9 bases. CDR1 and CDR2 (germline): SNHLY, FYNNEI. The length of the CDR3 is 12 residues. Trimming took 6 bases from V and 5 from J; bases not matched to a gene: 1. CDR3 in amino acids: CASRDRGYGYTF. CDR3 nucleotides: TGTGCCAGCAGGGACAGGGGATATGGCTACACCTTC.

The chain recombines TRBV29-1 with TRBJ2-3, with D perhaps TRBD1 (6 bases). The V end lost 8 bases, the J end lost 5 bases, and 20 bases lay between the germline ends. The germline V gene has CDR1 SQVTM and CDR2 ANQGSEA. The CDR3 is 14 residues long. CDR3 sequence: CSLTATGFKDTQYF. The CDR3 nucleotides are TGCAGCTTGACCGCAACAGGGTTTAAAGATACGCAGTATTTT.